This passage covers 30 T cell receptor beta chains from one sample sequenced in a study of T cell responses to AZD1222 COVID-19 vaccine. Clones were read by immunoSEQ multiplex PCR, and TCRdb kept only the in-frame ones, dropping some. Of around 150,000 clones listed, 85% to 95% are singletons. The sample here was peripheral blood, taken on day 0 of AZD1222 vaccination. The receptors stem from an adult in good health.

Turning to this clone: One junction end disagrees with the germline gene, perhaps due to a read error. The rearrangement links TRBV19 to TRBJ2-1, with 15 bases aligning to TRBD2. Germline V lookup: CDR1 LNHDA, CDR2 SQIVND (reference sequence). The CDR3 covers 15 residues. The CDR3 protein is CASSMGGTSGRTLVF. The CDR3 DNA reads TGTGCCAGTAGTATGGGGGGGACTAGCGGGAGGACGCTGGTCTTC.

CDR3 residues: CASSNRTYGQPQHF. The CDR3 DNA reads as TGTGCCAGCAGCAACCGGACCTACGGTCAGCCCCAGCATTTT. The chain recombines TRBV5-5 with TRBJ1-5; D unresolved. This CDR3 region has 14 residues. V shed 4 bases and J shed 6 bases, with 14 bases lying between them. CDR1 and CDR2 from the germline V gene are SGHKS and YYEKEE (reference sequence).

As DNA, the CDR3 is TGTGCCAGCACAAGGTCGGCGAACACTGAAGCTTTCTTT. Translation gives CASTRSANTEAFF. The gene calls are TRBV28 and TRBJ1-1; D is undetermined. CDR1 MDHEN and CDR2 SYDVKM come from the germline V gene. The length of the CDR3 is 13 residues. V lost 7 bases and J 1 base, leaving 10 bases between the germline ends.

Concerning this clone: The junction and the germline gene differ at one end; a read error may be behind it. The V gene is TRBV28, the J gene TRBJ2-5; D remains ambiguous. There are 13 residues in the CDR3. Looked up from germline, CDR1 is MDHEN and CDR2 is SYDVKM. CDR3 amino acids: CASSFVQQETRYF. DNA for the CDR3: TGTGCCAGCAGTTTTGTGCAGCAAGAGACCCGGTACTTC.

J is TRBJ1-2 and V is TRBV7-9; D uncertain. The CDR3 runs 14 residues. V was shortened by 3 bases and J by 4 bases, with 12 bases between the two germline ends. In germline, CDR1 is SEHNR, CDR2 FQNEAQ (reference sequence). The CDR3 DNA reads TGTGCCAGCAGCTTCGGAGACGGGAGCTATGGCTACACCTTC. This sequence encodes CASSFGDGSYGYTF.

The V gene is TRBV7-3, the J gene TRBJ1-3; D not certain. Trimming stripped 4 bases from V and 4 bases from J, with 14 bases between. CDR3 length equals 15 residues. Germline V lookup: CDR1 SGHTA, CDR2 FQGTGA. Here the CDR3 DNA reads TGTGCCAGCAGCTCACCGCTCCTTAACGGAAACACCATATATTTT. Protein: CASSSPLLNGNTIYF.

The chain carries TRBV12-3 or TRBV12-4 and TRBJ2-5; no firm D call. V gave up 0 bases and J gave up 7 bases, with 9 bases separating them. The CDR3 covers 13 residues. CDR3 sequence reads: CASSLARLGTQYF. CDR3 sequence (DNA): TGTGCCAGCAGTTTAGCGCGGCTTGGGACCCAGTACTTC.

This clone was seen once. V is TRBV14 and J is TRBJ1-2; TRBD1 matches 9 bases. V was clipped by 4 bases and J by 7 bases; unmatched bases: 7. Germline V lookup: CDR1 SGHDN, CDR2 FVKESK. The CDR3 spans 14 residues. The CDR3 DNA reads TGTGCCAGCAGCCCCATACAGGGGGCCGGTGGCTACACCTTC. Residues: CASSPIQGAGGYTF.

V usage is TRBV4-3 and J usage is TRBJ1-2, with D maybe TRBD1 (5 bases). Between the trimmed V and J ends, which lost 0 bases and 3 bases, there was a span of 11 bases. The CDR3 extends over 15 amino acids. Germline-derived CDR1 and CDR2 are LGHNA and YSLEER. This chain's CDR3 is CASSQDQGYYYGYTF. The CDR3, as DNA: TGCGCCAGCAGCCAAGACCAGGGTTACTACTATGGCTACACCTTC.

The rearrangement links TRBV28 to TRBJ2-7, with D uncertain. V dropped 8 bases and J dropped 1 base, with 27 bases sitting between them. This CDR3 is built from 18 residues. The germline V gene encodes CDR1 MDHEN and CDR2 SYDVKM. The CDR3 sequence: CASGARSRSPRISYEQYV. In DNA, the CDR3 is TGTGCCAGCGGTGCCCGATCCCGATCCCCACGGATTTCCTACGAGCAGTACGTC.

The DNA for the CDR3 is TGTGCCTGGGGGGAGGACACTGAAGCTTTCTTT. It translates to CAWGEDTEAFF. The chain uses TRBV30 and TRBJ1-1; no clear D gene. CDR3 length: 11 amino acids. Germline CDR1 is GTSNPN and CDR2 is SVGIG (reference sequence). Trimming took off 5 bases at V and 3 bases at J, with 7 bases between the two ends.

The chain has TRBV4-2 and TRBJ2-5, with D hard to call. CDR1 and CDR2 from the germline V gene are LGHNA and YNFKEQ. Between the trimmed V and J ends, which lost 1 base and 5 bases, there was a span of 8 bases. The CDR3 has 13 amino acids. CDR3 coding DNA: TGTGCCAGCAGCCAAGCCCCCCACGAGACCCAGTACTTC. It specifies CASSQAPHETQYF.

This clone was counted once. The chain is built from TRBV27 and TRBJ2-2; D gene uncertain. Germline V gene lookup returns CDR1 MNHEY and CDR2 SMNVEV (reference sequence). The CDR3 consists of 14 residues. Trimming pared 4 bases from V and 3 bases from J, leaving 9 bases between. The CDR3, as DNA: TGTGCCAGCAGTTCCTGGGCCTACACCGGGGAGCTGTTTTTT. Translated: CASSSWAYTGELFF.

The chain uses TRBV7-9 and TRBJ2-1, with D perhaps TRBD2 (5 bases). Germline V gene sequence: CDR1 SEHNR, CDR2 FQNEAQ (reference sequence). V lost 5 bases, J lost 4 bases, and 9 bases lay in between. This CDR3 region has 13 residues. CDR3 sequence (DNA): TGTGCCAGCAGCCACGGACTTTACAATGAGCAGTTCTTC. Protein: CASSHGLYNEQFF.

V is TRBV4-1 and J is TRBJ1-5; possibly TRBD1 for D (6 bases). The CDR3 loop spans 18 amino acids. Germline V lookup: CDR1 MGHRA, CDR2 YSYEKL. Trimming took 1 base from V and 2 from J, leaving 18 bases between them. CDR3 amino acids: CASSQVPPGAVGNQPQHF. The CDR3 DNA sequence: TGCGCCAGCAGCCAAGTTCCCCCGGGGGCCGTGGGCAATCAGCCCCAGCATTTT.

This chain connects TRBV6-5 to TRBJ1-1; D gene uncertain. Trimming took 10 bases from V and 2 from J, leaving 11 bases between them. Germline V CDR1 and CDR2: MNHEY, SVGAGI. The CDR3 extends over 12 amino acids. Here the CDR3 DNA reads TGTGCCACCGGGTCGGGAAACACTGAAGCTTTCTTT. Translating gives CATGSGNTEAFF.

This chain uses TRBV6-5 with TRBJ2-1; the D gene is possibly TRBD1 (5 bases). Trimming took off 6 bases at V and 5 bases at J, with 14 bases between the two ends. The germline gives CDR1 MNHEY, CDR2 SVGAGI. This CDR3 is 14 amino acids long. This chain's CDR3 is CASSEEGAHNEQFF. CDR3 nucleotides: TGTGCCAGCAGCGAGGAAGGGGCCCACAATGAGCAGTTCTTC.

The chain employs TRBV2 and TRBJ1-5, with D uncertain. This CDR3 is 13 amino acids long. Germline values: CDR1 SNHLY, CDR2 FYNNEI. Trimming pared 3 bases from V and 1 base from J, leaving 4 bases between. CDR3 sequence: CASSDGSNQPQHF. CDR3 in DNA: TGTGCCAGCAGTGACGGCAGCAATCAGCCCCAGCATTTT.

The chain employs TRBV11-2 and TRBJ2-7; perhaps TRBD1 as D (6 bases). V lost 6 bases to trimming and J lost 5 bases, with 11 bases between them. Germline-derived CDR1 and CDR2 are SGHAT and FQNNGV. CDR3 length: 12 residues. CDR3 in DNA: TGTGCCAGCAGTCGGACAGTAGACGAGCAGTACGTC. It codes for CASSRTVDEQYV.

The V and J genes are TRBV2 and TRBJ2-2, with D possibly being TRBD2 (5 bases). V lost 6 bases and J lost 1, with 12 bases in between. This CDR3 contains 15 residues. Per germline, CDR1 SNHLY and CDR2 FYNNEI. In DNA form, the CDR3 reads TGTGCCAGCAGCCGGGGTAGTTTGAACACCGGGGAGCTGTTTTTT. Encoded protein: CASSRGSLNTGELFF.

CDR3 residues: CASSQGCRAGDTQYF. The CDR3 DNA sequence: TGTGCCAGCAGCCAAGGCTGTAGAGCCGGCGATACGCAGTATTTT. J is TRBJ2-3 and V is TRBV3-1 (or the pseudogene TRBV3-2), with D unresolved. The length of the CDR3 is 15 residues. Germline CDR1 and CDR2: LGHDT and YNNKEL (reference sequence). V was shortened by 1 base and J by 6 bases, with 14 bases between the two germline ends.

This chain uses TRBV23-1 with TRBJ1-1, with TRBD1 matching 8 bases. TRBV23-1 is recorded as an ORF, its role being uncertain. The CDR3 has 18 residues. The junction had 13 bases not matched to a gene; V was cut back by 3 bases and J by 1 base. CDR3 residues: CASSQSIPGGGRNTEAFF. DNA of the CDR3: TGCGCCAGCAGTCAGTCTATCCCAGGGGGCGGACGGAACACTGAAGCTTTCTTT.

The chain recombines TRBV6-5 with TRBJ1-3, with no clear D. Looked up from germline, CDR1 is MNHEY and CDR2 is SVGAGI. The CDR3 runs 13 residues. With 6 bases removed from V and 4 bases from J, the gap between germline ends came to 10 bases. The CDR3 region has the DNA TGTGCCAGCAGCCAGCCCGGGGGAAACACCATATATTTT. It translates to CASSQPGGNTIYF.

The chain uses TRBV5-1 and TRBJ2-1, with D perhaps matching TRBD1 or TRBD2 (5 bases each). Germline CDR1 reads SGHRS; CDR2 reads YFSETQ. V was cut by 0 bases and J by 6 bases, with 13 bases left in between. The CDR3 contains 15 residues. CDR3 sequence (DNA): TGCGCCAGCAGCTTGGCCTCGGGACCAAGCAATGAGCAGTTCTTC. It encodes CASSLASGPSNEQFF.

This clone was counted once. The rearrangement uses TRBV6-6 and TRBJ2-3; 12 bases match TRBD2. V shed 5 bases and J 3 bases; nucleotides not matched to a gene: 6. The CDR3 runs to 16 residues. Germline CDR1 reads MNHNY; CDR2 reads SVGAGI (reference sequence). Here the CDR3 DNA reads TGTGCCAGCAGTCGAACTAGCGGGAGGAATACAGATACGCAGTATTTT. This codes for CASSRTSGRNTDTQYF.

This chain uses TRBV15 with TRBJ1-6, with 7 bases that match TRBD1. This CDR3 comprises 16 residues. V was pared by 2 bases and J by 11 bases, with 12 bases of the junction left unmatched. The germline V gene has CDR1 LNHNV and CDR2 YYDKDF (reference sequence). Here the CDR3 reads CATSRRSGTAETPLHF. The CDR3 DNA reads TGTGCCACCAGCAGACGATCAGGGACAGCTGAAACACCCCTCCACTTT.

CDR3: CASSSKTGVINYGYTF. CDR3 coding DNA: TGTGCCAGCAGCTCCAAAACAGGGGTAATAAACTATGGCTACACCTTC. The V and J genes are TRBV11-2 and TRBJ1-2, with 7 bases matching TRBD1. CDR3 length: 16 amino acids. The trim removed 4 bases at V and 2 bases at J, leaving 10 bases unmatched. Germline V gene lookup returns CDR1 SGHAT and CDR2 FQNNGV.

DNA for the CDR3: TGTGCCAGCAGTGAAGCGTTTAGCGCGGGGAGGCAGCCCCAGCATTTT. This sequence encodes CASSEAFSAGRQPQHF. The rearrangement joins TRBV2 to TRBJ1-5; no firm D call. Trimming cost V 0 bases and J 7 bases, with 16 bases left between them. The CDR3 loop spans 16 amino acids. The germline V gene encodes CDR1 SNHLY and CDR2 FYNNEI.

The chain's CDR3 is CASSPRDRAISYEQYV. The CDR3 DNA follows: TGTGCCAGCTCACCACGTGACAGGGCTATCTCCTACGAGCAGTACGTC. This chain connects TRBV18 to TRBJ2-7; 7 bases fit TRBD1. Germline values: CDR1 KGHSH, CDR2 LQKENI. The V gene end was trimmed by 1 base and the J gene end by 0 bases; junction bases not matched to a gene: 6. CDR3 length: 16 amino acids.

The CDR3 DNA follows: TGTGCCAGTAGTAGGGGGATGCAAGTGAACACTGAAGCTTTCTTT. Amino acids: CASSRGMQVNTEAFF. The chain combines TRBV19 with TRBJ1-1; a possible D gene is TRBD1 (5 bases). The CDR3 extends over 15 amino acids. The V and J ends lost 4 bases and 0 bases respectively, with 12 bases between them. Germline values: CDR1 LNHDA, CDR2 SQIVND (reference sequence). Together with reference TRBV19 and TRBJ1-1, the CDR3 gives the full variable domain: DGGITQSPKYLFRKEGQNVTLSCEQNLNHDAMYWYRQDPGQGLRLIYYSQIVNDFQKGDIAEGYSVSREKKESFPLTVTSAQKNPTAFYLCASSRGMQVNTEAFFGQGTRLTVV.